Sequencing of this T cell receptor beta chain was carried out in a study of T cell changes during pregnancy in multiple sclerosis. TCRdb's table, derived via immunoSEQ multiplex PCR, lists solely in-frame clones and lacks some. This sample yields 85,000 to 100,000 clones, of which roughly 90% are seen a single time; about 1.5% belongs to the top ten. V gave up 4 bases and J gave up 3 bases; unmatched junction bases: 5. This CDR3 spans 14 amino acids. Germline lookup yields CDR1 SGHRS and CDR2 YFSETQ. The chain joins TRBV5-1 to TRBJ1-2; 8 nucleotides align to TRBD1. Sequenced material: peripheral blood, taken in the first trimester of pregnancy. This TCR was sampled from a female donor with multiple sclerosis, enrolled in a pregnancy study. CDR3 sequence: CASSRPGQDYGYTF. The CDR3 DNA follows: TGCGCCAGCAGCAGACCGGGACAGGACTATGGCTACACCTTC.